A single sample is the source of the 28 T cell receptor beta chains below, sequenced in a study of T cell responses to AZD1222 COVID-19 vaccine. Produced via immunoSEQ multiplex PCR; TCRdb's table is partial and in-frame only. This repertoire shows approximately 92,000 clones, 91% found once; its top ten account for around 8%. Here the sequenced sample was peripheral blood, taken on day 0 of AZD1222 vaccination. All receptors come from an adult in good health.

V gene TRBV27 combines with J gene TRBJ2-7; TRBD1 aligns across 10 bases. CDR1 is MNHEY, CDR2 SMNVEV, per germline (reference sequence). J was trimmed by 1 base and V by 7 bases; bases with no gene match: 4. The CDR3 is 14 residues long. In DNA form, the CDR3 reads TGTGCCAGCAAACCGGGACAGGGGTCCTACGAGCAGTACTTC. Its protein is CASKPGQGSYEQYF.

The V call is TRBV29-1, the J call TRBJ2-2; 10 positions agree with TRBD1. CDR3 length equals 15 residues. CDR1 and CDR2 (germline): SQVTM, ANQGSEA. V lost 3 bases and J lost 4; bases outside the gene matches: 5. CDR3 loop: CSVEATGGGTGELFF. Here the CDR3 DNA reads TGCAGCGTTGAGGCGACAGGGGGCGGCACCGGGGAGCTGTTTTTT.

The V and J genes are TRBV4-1 and TRBJ1-5; TRBD1 matches 8 bases. V lost 7 bases to trimming and J lost 6 bases; unmatched junction nucleotides: 20. Per germline, CDR1 MGHRA and CDR2 YSYEKL. This CDR3 is 18 amino acids long. Written as DNA, the CDR3 is TGCGCCAGCACCTACGAACAATGGACAGGGAGGGTAGGTCAGCCCCAGCATTTT. This sequence encodes CASTYEQWTGRVGQPQHF.

The chain recombines TRBV19 with TRBJ1-2; a weak D match, TRBD1 (5 bases). V lost 0 bases, J lost 8 bases, and 10 bases lay in between. Germline lookup yields CDR1 LNHDA and CDR2 SQIVND (reference sequence). The CDR3 is 13 residues long. CDR3 in amino acids: CASSIDRGLGYTF. DNA of the CDR3: TGTGCCAGTAGTATAGATCGGGGCCTCGGCTACACCTTC.

The rearrangement links TRBV5-1 to TRBJ2-7; TRBD1 agrees at 8 bases. The CDR3 totals 13 residues. CDR1 is SGHRS, CDR2 YFSETQ, per germline. J gave up 3 bases and V 6 bases, and 5 bases lay outside the gene matches. CDR3 protein: CASTVDRGYEQYF. The CDR3 nucleotides are TGCGCCAGCACGGTCGACAGGGGCTACGAGCAGTACTTC.

V usage is TRBV7-8 and J usage is TRBJ2-5; no firm D call. Trimming removed 5 bases from V and 2 bases from J, with 3 bases in between. CDR1 is SGHVS, CDR2 FQNEAQ, per germline. This CDR3 has 11 residues. CDR3 sequence (DNA): TGTGCCAGCAGCCTGCAAGAGACCCAGTACTTC. Translated: CASSLQETQYF.

In its sample, this clone was seen once. The rearrangement joins TRBV7-8 to TRBJ2-2; D call uncertain. This CDR3 is 14 amino acids long. Germline loops: CDR1 SGHVS, CDR2 FQNEAQ. Trimming stripped 2 bases from V and 2 bases from J, with 6 bases between. The CDR3 reads CASSLIINTGELFF. In DNA, the CDR3 is TGTGCCAGCAGCTTAATCATTAACACCGGGGAGCTGTTTTTT.

The chain has TRBV5-1 and TRBJ2-2, with D perhaps matching TRBD1 (5 bases). Germline lookup yields CDR1 SGHRS and CDR2 YFSETQ. V lost 0 bases and J 2 bases, leaving 8 bases between the germline ends. This CDR3 is 15 amino acids long. The CDR3 loop reads CASSLGQINTGELFF. The CDR3 DNA sequence: TGCGCCAGCAGCTTGGGACAGATTAACACCGGGGAGCTGTTTTTT.

The table lists this clone with a count of one. The V and J genes are TRBV4-1 and TRBJ1-2; D may be TRBD1 (6 bases). The germline V gene encodes CDR1 MGHRA and CDR2 YSYEKL. There are 14 residues in the CDR3. Trimming removed 3 bases at V and 8 bases at J, with 16 bases between. CDR3 nucleotides: TGCGCCAGCAGCCACCCCGGACAGACGGAGGGCTACACCTTC. Protein sequence: CASSHPGQTEGYTF.

This chain uses TRBV7-8 with TRBJ2-5; perhaps TRBD2 as D (6 bases). V lost 5 bases and J 5 bases, leaving 15 bases between the germline ends. The germline V gene encodes CDR1 SGHVS and CDR2 FQNEAQ. The CDR3 length is 14 residues. CDR3 coding DNA: TGTGCCAGCAGCCCCCCAGGAGGGCGTGAGACCCAGTACTTC. This sequence encodes CASSPPGGRETQYF.

V and J are TRBV4-2 and TRBJ2-7; D possibly corresponds to TRBD1 (7 bases). Trimming took 0 bases from V and 1 from J, leaving 13 bases between them. Germline CDR1 and CDR2: LGHNA and YNFKEQ. The CDR3 sequence is 16 residues long. Here the CDR3 reads CASSQEGAGQSYEQYF. The CDR3 DNA sequence: TGTGCCAGCAGCCAAGAGGGGGCGGGACAGTCCTACGAGCAGTACTTC.

The chain links TRBV6-2 or TRBV6-3 to TRBJ1-2, with unresolved D. Looked up from germline, CDR1 is MNHEY and CDR2 is SVGEGT. This CDR3 has 14 residues. Trimming stripped 2 bases from V and 2 bases from J, with 9 bases between. The DNA of the CDR3 is TGTGCCAGCAGTTACGAGGGCGGGAACTATGGCTACACCTTC. Its translation is CASSYEGGNYGYTF.

The gene calls are TRBV3-1 (or the pseudogene TRBV3-2) and TRBJ2-1, with D tentatively TRBD1 or TRBD2 (6 bases each). The length of the CDR3 is 12 residues. Between the trimmed V and J ends, which lost 1 base and 12 bases, there was a span of 10 bases. CDR1 LGHDT and CDR2 YNNKEL come from the germline V gene (reference sequence). CDR3 in amino acids: CASSQAGGGQFF. The CDR3 DNA reads TGTGCCAGCAGCCAAGCAGGAGGGGGGCAGTTCTTC.

The chain links TRBV7-9 to TRBJ2-7; 9 bases line up with TRBD1. CDR1 and CDR2 (germline): SEHNR, FQNEAQ (reference sequence). This CDR3 region has 13 residues. Trimming took 4 bases from V and 7 from J; bases not matched to a gene: 5. CDR3 loop: CASSWGQGEEQYF. For the CDR3, the DNA is TGTGCCAGCAGCTGGGGACAGGGAGAAGAGCAGTACTTC.

This chain joins TRBV3-1 (or the pseudogene TRBV3-2) and TRBJ2-6; no clear D. Trimming took off 7 bases at V and 2 bases at J, with 12 bases between the two ends. CDR3 length equals 15 residues. Looked up from germline, CDR1 is LGHDT and CDR2 is YNNKEL (reference sequence). The DNA of the CDR3 is TGTGCCAGCACACCGGGCGAGCCTGGGGCCAACGTCCTGACTTTC. As protein: CASTPGEPGANVLTF.

This chain connects TRBV5-6 to TRBJ1-5; 9 nucleotides agree with TRBD1. Germline CDR1 and CDR2: SGHDT and YYEEEE. The junction had 9 bases not matched to a gene; V was cut back by 4 bases and J by 4 bases. The CDR3 consists of 16 residues. DNA for the CDR3: TGTGCCAGCAGCGCTGACAGGGGGGCTCGAAATCAGCCCCAGCATTTT. Encoded protein: CASSADRGARNQPQHF.

CDR3 loop: CASGTGHSNQPQHF. CDR3 coding DNA: TGTGCCAGTGGGACAGGGCATAGCAATCAGCCCCAGCATTTT. The gene calls are TRBV19 and TRBJ1-5; the match to TRBD1 covers 9 bases. Germline V gene data show CDR1 as LNHDA and CDR2 as SQIVND (reference sequence). V was clipped by 8 bases and J by 0 bases; unmatched bases: 2. The CDR3 loop spans 14 amino acids. The whole variable domain, filled in from reference TRBV19 and TRBJ1-5, reads DGGITQSPKYLFRKEGQNVTLSCEQNLNHDAMYWYRQDPGQGLRLIYYSQIVNDFQKGDIAEGYSVSREKKESFPLTVTSAQKNPTAFYLCASGTGHSNQPQHFGDGTRLSIL.

This clone was detected only once. The rearrangement joins TRBV28 to TRBJ1-1, with 10 bases lining up with TRBD1. The CDR3 spans 11 residues. From germline, CDR1 is MDHEN and CDR2 SYDVKM. In DNA form, the CDR3 reads TGTCGGACAGGGGGATTGGGTGAAGCTTTCTTT. Its protein product is CRTGGLGEAFF.

This rearrangement joins TRBV29-1 to TRBJ2-1, with D unclear. The CDR3 loop spans 14 amino acids. Germline V lookup: CDR1 SQVTM, CDR2 ANQGSEA. V was trimmed by 4 bases and J by 3 bases, leaving 13 bases between them. CDR3 nucleotide sequence: TGCAGCGTTGGCACGGACCGAAACTACAATGAGCAGTTCTTC. Translating it yields CSVGTDRNYNEQFF.

A single count supports this clone. The chain links TRBV2 to TRBJ1-5, with D tentatively TRBD1 (6 bases). The CDR3 covers 15 residues. Trimming stripped 6 bases from V and 7 bases from J, with 19 bases between. The germline V gene encodes CDR1 SNHLY and CDR2 FYNNEI. Here the CDR3 reads CASRVGQPGRQPQHF. The CDR3 coding sequence is TGTGCCAGCAGAGTGGGACAACCGGGGCGGCAGCCCCAGCATTTT.

This clone occurred once. The chain recombines TRBV24-1 with TRBJ1-2; 11 bases are shared with TRBD1. The J segment lost 8 bases and the V segment lost 6 bases, leaving 7 bases of the junction unmatched. Germline loops: CDR1 KGHDR, CDR2 SFDVKD. The CDR3 is 14 amino acids. The CDR3: CATSPGQGAGGYTF. In nucleotides, the CDR3 is TGTGCCACCAGTCCCGGACAGGGGGCGGGCGGCTACACCTTC.

CDR3 nucleotide sequence: TGCGCCAGCAGCCAAGATGTAACTAGCGGGGGGTCAACTCAGTTCTTC. This gives the protein CASSQDVTSGGSTQFF. The V gene is TRBV4-3, the J gene TRBJ2-1; 12 bases fit TRBD2. The CDR3 sequence is 16 residues long. Germline V gives CDR1 LGHNA, CDR2 YSLEER. V lost 0 bases and J lost 13; bases outside the gene matches: 10.

V usage is TRBV3-1 (or the pseudogene TRBV3-2) and J usage is TRBJ1-6; 9 bases are shared with TRBD1. The CDR3 runs to 15 residues. The germline CDR1 and CDR2 sequences are LGHDT and YNNKEL (reference sequence). With V trimmed by 1 base and J by 9 bases, 4 bases remained unmatched. As DNA, the CDR3 is TGTGCCAGCAGCCAAGGGGACAGGGAATTTTCACCCCTCCACTTT. Its translation is CASSQGDREFSPLHF.

CDR3 nucleotide sequence: TGTGCCAGCAGTGAAGTAAAGGGACCCCCGGGGGATGAGCAGTTCTTC. It encodes CASSEVKGPPGDEQFF. V usage is TRBV2 and J usage is TRBJ2-1, with TRBD2 as a possible D gene (6 bases). The V end was cut by 1 base, the J end by 8 bases, with 18 bases between. The V gene's germline CDR1 is SNHLY and CDR2 FYNNEI. CDR3 size: 16 residues.

J is TRBJ1-5 and V is TRBV2; a weak D match, TRBD1 (5 bases). Trimming cost V 4 bases and J 6 bases, with 13 bases left between them. The CDR3 length is 14 residues. Germline CDR1 reads SNHLY; CDR2 reads FYNNEI. The DNA for the CDR3 is TGTGCCAGCAGTGCTTGGGGGGATGGTCAGCCCCAGCATTTT. Translated: CASSAWGDGQPQHF.

The gene calls are TRBV6-5 and TRBJ1-6; weak D call: TRBD1 (6 bases). Trimming took off 6 bases at V and 10 bases at J, with 19 bases between the two ends. The CDR3 runs to 15 residues. CDR1 is MNHEY, CDR2 SVGAGI, per germline. The CDR3 loop reads CASSRGQSRGSPLHF. The CDR3 nucleotides read TGTGCCAGCAGCAGGGGCCAATCGCGCGGGTCACCCCTCCACTTT.

This chain connects TRBV7-9 to TRBJ2-3, with 7 bases matching TRBD2. This CDR3 has 14 residues. Germline CDR1 and CDR2: SEHNR and FQNEAQ (reference sequence). V trimming: 3 bases; J trimming: 1 base; junction bases outside the gene matches: 1. DNA of the CDR3: TGTGCCAGCAGCTTCCGGGGGGGCACAGATACGCAGTATTTT. Protein product: CASSFRGGTDTQYF. Complete variable domain (other parts from reference TRBV7-9 and TRBJ2-3): DTGVSQNPRHKITKRGQNVTFRCDPISEHNRLYWYRQTLGQGPEFLTYFQNEAQLEKSRLLSDRFSAERPKGSFSTLEIQRTEQGDSAMYLCASSFRGGTDTQYFGPGTRLTVL.

This clone was observed a few times. V usage is TRBV9 and J usage is TRBJ2-7; 9 bases are shared with TRBD1. Trimming took 0 bases from V and 0 from J; bases not matched to a gene: 7. This CDR3 has 17 amino acids. The germline V gene encodes CDR1 SGDLS and CDR2 YYNGEE. This CDR3 reads CASSVGTGTGSSYEQYF. The CDR3 DNA follows: TGTGCCAGCAGCGTAGGCACCGGGACAGGGAGCTCCTACGAGCAGTACTTC.